This entry lists 27 T cell receptor beta chains sequenced from one sample in a study of PD-1 blockade in classical Hodgkin lymphoma. Patients all relapsed after autologous stem cell transplantation, and there was variation in brentuximab vedotin exposure. The method was immunoSEQ multiplex PCR; TCRdb's version includes in-frame clones alone and lacks a portion of them. The sample records some 90,000 clones, about nine tenths being singletons. Specimen: peripheral blood mononuclear cells (PBMCs), collected before the second cycle of nivolumab. The receptors stem from a human donor with classical Hodgkin lymphoma.

The chain recombines TRBV19 with TRBJ1-4, with a tentative D call TRBD1 (6 bases). Deletions cut 3 bases from V and 10 bases from J, with 12 bases between. Germline V gene data show CDR1 as LNHDA and CDR2 as SQIVND (reference sequence). The length of the CDR3 is 13 residues. The CDR3 region has the DNA TGTGCCAGTAGTATGTCGGGGGCCGGAAAACTGTTTTTT. It yields the protein CASSMSGAGKLFF. Based on the CDR3 plus reference TRBV19 and TRBJ1-4, the full variable domain is DGGITQSPKYLFRKEGQNVTLSCEQNLNHDAMYWYRQDPGQGLRLIYYSQIVNDFQKGDIAEGYSVSREKKESFPLTVTSAQKNPTAFYLCASSMSGAGKLFFGSGTQLSVL.

CDR3 protein: CATRTSGASYEQYF. For the CDR3, the DNA is TGTGCCACCCGTACTAGCGGGGCATCCTACGAGCAGTACTTC. This chain connects TRBV7-9 to TRBJ2-7, with 10 nucleotides matching TRBD2. This CDR3 comprises 14 residues. After removal of 10 bases from V and 1 base from J, the junction contained 7 bases not matched to a gene. Germline V gene lookup returns CDR1 SEHNR and CDR2 FQNEAQ (reference sequence). Filled out from reference TRBV7-9 and TRBJ2-7, the complete variable domain reads DTGVSQNPRHKITKRGQNVTFRCDPISEHNRLYWYRQTLGQGPEFLTYFQNEAQLEKSRLLSDRFSAERPKGSFSTLEIQRTEQGDSAMYLCATRTSGASYEQYFGPGTRLTVT.

The chain uses TRBV12-5 and TRBJ2-3; a weak D match, TRBD2 (5 bases). The CDR3 has 14 amino acids. Germline assignment: CDR1 LGHNT and CDR2 FRNRAP. V lost 5 bases and J lost 2, with 11 bases in between. DNA for the CDR3: TGTGCTAGTGGTCCACGGGATTACACAGATACGCAGTATTTT. The encoded protein is CASGPRDYTDTQYF.

The chain couples TRBV27 to TRBJ2-1; TRBD2 agrees at 10 bases. The junction had 11 bases not matched to a gene; V was cut back by 4 bases and J by 8 bases. The germline CDR1 and CDR2 sequences are MNHEY and SMNVEV (reference sequence). The CDR3 length is 16 residues. CDR3 sequence (DNA): TGTGCCAGCAGTTCCGTCCCTAGCGGGAGCTGGGATGAGCAGTTCTTC. Amino acids: CASSSVPSGSWDEQFF.

V usage is TRBV7-9 and J usage is TRBJ1-3, with unresolved D. CDR1 and CDR2 (germline): SEHNR, FQNEAQ (reference sequence). The CDR3 covers 14 residues. V was cut by 3 bases and J by 3 bases, with 9 bases left in between. The chain's CDR3 is CASSFPPGGNTIYF. The CDR3 DNA follows: TGTGCCAGCAGCTTCCCTCCCGGTGGAAACACCATATATTTT.

The rearrangement links TRBV11-2 to TRBJ2-1; TRBD2 agrees at 8 bases. Germline CDR1 reads SGHAT; CDR2 reads FQNNGV. V lost 2 bases to trimming and J lost 1 base; unmatched junction nucleotides: 1. This CDR3 contains 15 residues. The CDR3, as DNA: TGTGCCAGCAGCTTAAGCGGGGGATCCTACAATGAGCAGTTCTTC. Translation: CASSLSGGSYNEQFF.

Note on this clone: Other DNA sequences within the sample encode an identical CDR3. The gene calls are TRBV6-5 and TRBJ2-3; the D is unclear. Germline lookup yields CDR1 MNHEY and CDR2 SVGAGI. Trimming left V 2 bases short and J 6 bases short, with 3 bases between. CDR3 length: 11 residues. This chain's CDR3 is CASSYGDTQYF. For the CDR3, the DNA is TGTGCCAGCAGTTACGGGGATACGCAGTATTTT.

This rearrangement joins TRBV7-9 to TRBJ2-3; D may be TRBD1 or TRBD2 (5 bases each). CDR1 and CDR2 (germline): SEHNR, FQNEAQ (reference sequence). The CDR3 consists of 14 residues. The germline V and J ends were trimmed by 1 base and 3 bases, with 8 bases remaining between them. The CDR3 protein is CASSLGEGTDTQYF. DNA for the CDR3: TGTGCCAGCAGCTTAGGTGAGGGGACAGATACGCAGTATTTT.

The J gene is TRBJ2-6, the V gene TRBV28, with 8 positions matching TRBD1. CDR1 MDHEN and CDR2 SYDVKM come from the germline V gene. The J segment lost 0 bases and the V segment lost 5 bases, leaving 15 bases of the junction unmatched. CDR3 size: 20 residues. In DNA, the CDR3 is TGTGCCAGCAGTCCCGACAGGGGTCACACCGGTCTCTCTGGGGCCAACGTCCTGACTTTC. It encodes CASSPDRGHTGLSGANVLTF. The variable domain in full, completed from reference TRBV28 and TRBJ2-6, reads DVKVTQSSRYLVKRTGEKVFLECVQDMDHENMFWYRQDPGLGLRLIYFSYDVKMKEKGDIPEGYSVSREKKERFSLILESASTNQTSMYLCASSPDRGHTGLSGANVLTFGAGSRLTVL.

The chain has TRBV5-1 and TRBJ1-2; possibly TRBD1 for D (5 bases). The V gene lost 0 bases and the J gene lost 5 bases, with 14 bases spanning the gap. Germline V gene data show CDR1 as SGHRS and CDR2 as YFSETQ. This CDR3 comprises 15 residues. The CDR3 protein is CASSLAVSGSYGYTF. CDR3 sequence (DNA): TGCGCCAGCAGCTTGGCCGTATCAGGGAGTTATGGCTACACCTTC.

The chain combines TRBV27 with TRBJ2-3; D unresolved. The CDR3 has 14 amino acids. V was shortened by 5 bases and J by 0 bases, with 9 bases between the two germline ends. Germline V lookup: CDR1 MNHEY, CDR2 SMNVEV (reference sequence). The CDR3 region is CASSRLSSTDTQYF. Written as DNA, the CDR3 is TGTGCCAGCAGTCGGCTGAGCAGCACAGATACGCAGTATTTT.

The CDR3 coding sequence is TGTGCCAGCAGAGGACAGGCATATGGCTACACCTTC. Encoded protein: CASRGQAYGYTF. The chain is built from TRBV6-6 and TRBJ1-2; the match to TRBD1 covers 7 bases. Looked up from germline, CDR1 is MNHNY and CDR2 is SVGAGI (reference sequence). The V segment lost 6 bases and the J segment 5 bases; nucleotides outside the gene matches: 3. The CDR3 runs to 12 residues.

V and J are TRBV28 and TRBJ2-1; D is ambiguous. CDR1 is MDHEN, CDR2 SYDVKM, per germline. V was trimmed by 3 bases and J by 8 bases, leaving 14 bases between them. The CDR3 is 14 amino acids. DNA of the CDR3: TGTGCCAGCAGTTTTATTAGGATCCAAGATGAGCAGTTCTTC. Translated: CASSFIRIQDEQFF.

The gene calls are TRBV7-8 and TRBJ1-5; 12 bases are shared with TRBD1. V dropped 1 base and J dropped 5; count of bases not matched to a gene: 3. The CDR3 loop spans 16 amino acids. Germline CDR1 is SGHVS and CDR2 is FQNEAQ. CDR3: CASSLEGQGADQPQHF. CDR3 sequence (DNA): TGTGCCAGCAGCTTAGAGGGACAGGGGGCTGATCAGCCCCAGCATTTT.

V is TRBV25-1 and J is TRBJ2-7, with TRBD2 as a possible D gene (6 bases). Germline CDR1 MGHDK, CDR2 SYGVNS. Between the trimmed V and J ends, which lost 3 bases and 7 bases, there was a span of 22 bases. CDR3 length: 16 residues. The DNA of the CDR3 is TGTGCCAGCAGTGACGCCCGGGAGCCTAAGTTCGGGGAGCAGTACTTC. Amino acids: CASSDAREPKFGEQYF.

V gene TRBV28 combines with J gene TRBJ1-1; the D gene is possibly TRBD1 (6 bases). The CDR3 sequence is 16 residues long. Germline-derived CDR1 and CDR2 are MDHEN and SYDVKM. Trimming removed 5 bases at V and 0 bases at J, with 16 bases between. The CDR3: CASSAARQALNTEAFF. CDR3 sequence (DNA): TGTGCCAGCAGTGCAGCCCGACAGGCTTTGAACACTGAAGCTTTCTTT.

CDR3 loop: CASIRLAYNEQFF. The CDR3 bases are TGTGCCAGCATACGACTAGCCTACAATGAGCAGTTCTTC. The chain couples TRBV2 to TRBJ2-1; the D gene is possibly TRBD2 (6 bases). The germline V gene encodes CDR1 SNHLY and CDR2 FYNNEI. The CDR3 has 13 amino acids. Deletions cut 7 bases from V and 2 bases from J, with 9 bases between.

The V and J genes are TRBV7-8 and TRBJ2-3, with D hard to call. Between the trimmed V and J ends, which lost 4 bases and 0 bases, there was a span of 11 bases. From germline, CDR1 is SGHVS and CDR2 FQNEAQ. CDR3 size: 15 residues. CDR3 bases: TGTGCCAGCAGCTCCGAACCTTTGAGCACAGATACGCAGTATTTT. Its protein is CASSSEPLSTDTQYF.

The rearrangement links TRBV5-1 to TRBJ1-4; D possibly corresponds to TRBD1 (5 bases). V gave up 4 bases and J gave up 8 bases, with 12 bases separating them. Germline V gene lookup returns CDR1 SGHRS and CDR2 YFSETQ. The CDR3 length is 13 residues. CDR3 region: CASSGGRGEKLFF. CDR3 nucleotide sequence: TGCGCCAGCAGCGGGGGTCGTGGAGAAAAACTGTTTTTT.

The genes are TRBV5-1 and TRBJ2-1; TRBD2 matches 11 bases. The CDR3 is 16 residues long. Germline CDR1 and CDR2: SGHRS and YFSETQ. V was pared by 0 bases and J by 8 bases, with 7 bases of the junction left unmatched. Here the CDR3 reads CASSLETSGRFDEQFF. CDR3 in DNA: TGCGCCAGCAGCTTGGAAACTAGCGGGAGATTCGATGAGCAGTTCTTC. Using reference TRBV5-1 and TRBJ2-1 for the parts outside the CDR3, the full variable domain is KAGVTQTPRYLIKTRGQQVTLSCSPISGHRSVSWYQQTPGQGLQFLFEYFSETQRNKGNFPGRFSGRQFSNSRSEMNVSTLELGDSALYLCASSLETSGRFDEQFFGPGTRLTVL.

This chain joins TRBV7-9 and TRBJ2-3, with D perhaps TRBD1 (5 bases). V was cut by 5 bases and J by 1 base, with 13 bases left in between. The CDR3 consists of 15 residues. Germline CDR1 and CDR2: SEHNR and FQNEAQ (reference sequence). CDR3 region: CASSLGLGGTDTQYF. The CDR3 coding sequence is TGTGCCAGCAGCCTGGGGCTAGGAGGCACAGATACGCAGTATTTT.

CDR3 DNA sequence: TGTGCCAGTAGTAAGACTAGCGGGCTTGGGGATACGCAGTATTTT. It encodes CASSKTSGLGDTQYF. This rearrangement joins TRBV19 to TRBJ2-3; TRBD2 matches 10 bases. The CDR3 is made up of 15 amino acids. The V gene's germline CDR1 is LNHDA and CDR2 SQIVND (reference sequence). Trimming cost V 4 bases and J 6 bases; bases outside gene matches: 7.

This chain connects TRBV5-6 to TRBJ2-7, with TRBD1 identical over 7 bases. With 0 bases clipped from V and 1 base from J, the junction kept 4 bases outside the gene matches. The CDR3 is 15 amino acids. Germline V gene sequence: CDR1 SGHDT, CDR2 YYEEEE. CDR3: CASSLGGTVSYEQYF. CDR3 DNA sequence: TGTGCCAGCAGCTTGGGGGGGACAGTATCCTACGAGCAGTACTTC.

The chain carries TRBV7-2 and TRBJ2-2; weak D call: TRBD2 (6 bases). CDR1 is SGHTA and CDR2 is FQGNSA in the germline V gene. The V end lost 0 bases, the J end lost 0 bases, and 8 bases lay between the germline ends. The CDR3 is 16 amino acids. The CDR3 spells CASSLAGGANTGELFF. In DNA, the CDR3 is TGTGCCAGCAGCTTAGCAGGCGGGGCGAACACCGGGGAGCTGTTTTTT.

This clone has a single count. The chain combines TRBV5-1 with TRBJ2-5; TRBD2 matches at 7 bases. Trimming cost V 10 bases and J 2 bases; bases outside gene matches: 14. The germline CDR1 and CDR2 sequences are SGHRS and YFSETQ. The CDR3 consists of 15 residues. The CDR3 sequence is CASHRGGSSQETQYF. For the CDR3, the DNA is TGCGCCTCCCATCGGGGCGGGAGTAGTCAAGAGACCCAGTACTTC.

As concerns this clone: Other DNA sequences in the sample encode the same CDR3. The rearrangement uses TRBV18 and TRBJ2-7; 9 bases align to TRBD1. There are 15 residues in the CDR3. The junction had 7 bases not matched to a gene; V was cut back by 5 bases and J by 2 bases. Germline V CDR1 and CDR2: KGHSH, LQKENI. In DNA form, the CDR3 reads TGTGCCAGCTCAAGACCGGGACAGGGTACCTACGAGCAGTACTTC. Encoded protein: CASSRPGQGTYEQYF. Based on the CDR3 plus reference TRBV18 and TRBJ2-7, the full variable domain is NAGVMQNPRHLVRRRGQEARLRCSPMKGHSHVYWYRQLPEEGLKFMVYLQKENIIDESGMPKERFSAEFPKEGPSILRIQQVVRGDSAAYFCASSRPGQGTYEQYFGPGTRLTVT.

The rearrangement links TRBV6-1 to TRBJ1-2; maybe TRBD1 (5 bases). The CDR3 runs 12 residues. The V and J ends lost 8 bases and 5 bases respectively, with 12 bases between them. Germline V CDR1 and CDR2: MNHNS, SASEGT. This CDR3 reads CASAGPGYGYTF. The CDR3 DNA reads TGTGCCAGCGCGGGGCCCGGATATGGCTACACCTTC.